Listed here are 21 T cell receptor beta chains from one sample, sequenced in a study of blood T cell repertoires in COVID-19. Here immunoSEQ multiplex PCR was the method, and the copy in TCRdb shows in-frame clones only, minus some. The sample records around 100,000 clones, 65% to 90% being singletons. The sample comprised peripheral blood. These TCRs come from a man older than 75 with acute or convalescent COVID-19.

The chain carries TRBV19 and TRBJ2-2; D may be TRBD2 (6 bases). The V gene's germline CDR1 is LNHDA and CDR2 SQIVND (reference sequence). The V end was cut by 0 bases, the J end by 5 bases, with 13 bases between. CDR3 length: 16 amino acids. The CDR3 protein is CASSIEGGVRTGELFF. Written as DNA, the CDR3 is TGTGCCAGTAGTATAGAGGGCGGGGTCAGAACCGGGGAGCTGTTTTTT.

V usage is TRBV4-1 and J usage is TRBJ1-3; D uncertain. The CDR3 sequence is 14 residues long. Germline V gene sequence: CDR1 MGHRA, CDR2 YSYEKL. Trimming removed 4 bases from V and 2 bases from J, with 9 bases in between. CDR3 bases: TGCGCCAGCAGCCCCCAGGCGCCTGGAAACACCATATATTTT. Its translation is CASSPQAPGNTIYF.

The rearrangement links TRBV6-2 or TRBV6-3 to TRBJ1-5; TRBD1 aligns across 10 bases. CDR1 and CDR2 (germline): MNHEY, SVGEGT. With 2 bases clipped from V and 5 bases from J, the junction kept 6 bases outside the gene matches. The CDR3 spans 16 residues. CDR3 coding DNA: TGTGCCAGCAGTTACACAGGACAGGGGGTTTATCAGCCCCAGCATTTT. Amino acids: CASSYTGQGVYQPQHF.

The CDR3: CASSLTIAGGYTDTQYF. The CDR3 nucleotides read TGCGCCAGCAGCTTGACTATAGCGGGAGGGTACACAGATACGCAGTATTTT. V usage is TRBV5-1 and J usage is TRBJ2-3; TRBD2 matches at 11 bases. Trimming removed 1 base from V and 2 bases from J; junction bases left unmatched: 6. CDR1 SGHRS and CDR2 YFSETQ come from the germline V gene. The CDR3 spans 17 residues. Complete variable domain (other parts from reference TRBV5-1 and TRBJ2-3): KAGVTQTPRYLIKTRGQQVTLSCSPISGHRSVSWYQQTPGQGLQFLFEYFSETQRNKGNFPGRFSGRQFSNSRSEMNVSTLELGDSALYLCASSLTIAGGYTDTQYFGPGTRLTVL.

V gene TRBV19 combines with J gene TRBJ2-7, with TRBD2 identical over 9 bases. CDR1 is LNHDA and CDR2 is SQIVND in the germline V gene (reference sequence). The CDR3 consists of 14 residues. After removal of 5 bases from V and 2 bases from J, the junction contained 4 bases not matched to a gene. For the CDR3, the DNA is TGTGCCAGTAGTTCGACTAGCGGAGCCTACGAGCAGTACTTC. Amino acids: CASSSTSGAYEQYF.

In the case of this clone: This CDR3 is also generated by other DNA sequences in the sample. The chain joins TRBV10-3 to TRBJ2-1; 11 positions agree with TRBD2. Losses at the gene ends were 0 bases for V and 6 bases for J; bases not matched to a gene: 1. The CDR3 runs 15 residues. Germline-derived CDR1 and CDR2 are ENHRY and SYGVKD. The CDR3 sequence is CAISESSGRVNEQFF. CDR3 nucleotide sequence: TGTGCCATCAGTGAGTCTAGCGGGAGGGTCAATGAGCAGTTCTTC.

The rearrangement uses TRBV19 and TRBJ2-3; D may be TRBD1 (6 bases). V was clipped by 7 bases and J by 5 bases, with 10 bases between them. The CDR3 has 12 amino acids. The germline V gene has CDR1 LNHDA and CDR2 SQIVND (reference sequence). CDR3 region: CASTLGGDTQYF. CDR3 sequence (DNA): TGTGCCAGTACCCTAGGGGGAGATACGCAGTATTTT.

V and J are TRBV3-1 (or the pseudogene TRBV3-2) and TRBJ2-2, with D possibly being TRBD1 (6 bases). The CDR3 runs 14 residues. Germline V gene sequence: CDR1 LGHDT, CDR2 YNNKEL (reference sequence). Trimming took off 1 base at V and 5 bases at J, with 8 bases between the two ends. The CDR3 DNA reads TGTGCCAGCAGCCAAGCTACAGGGACCGGGGAGCTGTTTTTT. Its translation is CASSQATGTGELFF.

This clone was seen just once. As DNA, the CDR3 is TGTGCCAGTAGTCGACGGGACGGGGGATGGGAGACCCAGTACTTC. Residues: CASSRRDGGWETQYF. V usage is TRBV19 and J usage is TRBJ2-5, with D possibly TRBD2 on 6 matching bases. The CDR3 has 15 residues. CDR1 is LNHDA and CDR2 is SQIVND in the germline V gene (reference sequence). V lost 5 bases and J lost 5, with 18 bases in between.

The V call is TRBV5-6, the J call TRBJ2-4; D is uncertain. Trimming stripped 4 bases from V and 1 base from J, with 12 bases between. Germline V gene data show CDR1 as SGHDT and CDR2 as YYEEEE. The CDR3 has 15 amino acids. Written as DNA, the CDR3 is TGTGCCAGCAGCAAGCCCCCTGAGGCCAAAAACATTCAGTACTTC. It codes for CASSKPPEAKNIQYF.

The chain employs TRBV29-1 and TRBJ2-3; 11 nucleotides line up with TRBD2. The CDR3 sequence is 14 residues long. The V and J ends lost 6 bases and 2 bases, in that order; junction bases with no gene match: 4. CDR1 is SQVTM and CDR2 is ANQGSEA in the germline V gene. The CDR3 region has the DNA TGCAGCGTGCTGACTAGCGGGGTCACAGATACGCAGTATTTT. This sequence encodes CSVLTSGVTDTQYF.

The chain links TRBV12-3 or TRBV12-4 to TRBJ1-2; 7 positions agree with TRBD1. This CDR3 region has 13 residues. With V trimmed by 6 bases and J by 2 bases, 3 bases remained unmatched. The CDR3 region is CASSPGQNYGYTF. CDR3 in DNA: TGTGCCAGCAGCCCGGGACAGAACTATGGCTACACCTTC.

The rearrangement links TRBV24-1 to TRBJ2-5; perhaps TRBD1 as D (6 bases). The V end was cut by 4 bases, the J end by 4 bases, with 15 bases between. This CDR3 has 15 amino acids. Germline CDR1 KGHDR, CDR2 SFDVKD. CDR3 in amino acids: CATSEGTQVGETQYF. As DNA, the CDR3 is TGTGCCACCAGTGAAGGGACACAAGTAGGAGAGACCCAGTACTTC.

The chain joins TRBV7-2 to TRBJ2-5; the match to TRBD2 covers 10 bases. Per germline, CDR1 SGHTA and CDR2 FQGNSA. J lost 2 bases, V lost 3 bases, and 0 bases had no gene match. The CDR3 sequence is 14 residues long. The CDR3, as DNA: TGTGCCAGCAGCTTGACTAGCGGGCAAGAGACCCAGTACTTC. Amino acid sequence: CASSLTSGQETQYF.

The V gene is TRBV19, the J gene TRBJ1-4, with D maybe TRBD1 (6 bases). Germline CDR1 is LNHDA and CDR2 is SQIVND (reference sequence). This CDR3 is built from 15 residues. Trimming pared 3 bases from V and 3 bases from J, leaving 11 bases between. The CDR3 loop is CASSIGTRANEKLFF. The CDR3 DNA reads TGTGCCAGTAGTATCGGGACAAGGGCTAATGAAAAACTGTTTTTT. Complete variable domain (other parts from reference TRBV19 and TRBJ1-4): DGGITQSPKYLFRKEGQNVTLSCEQNLNHDAMYWYRQDPGQGLRLIYYSQIVNDFQKGDIAEGYSVSREKKESFPLTVTSAQKNPTAFYLCASSIGTRANEKLFFGSGTQLSVL.

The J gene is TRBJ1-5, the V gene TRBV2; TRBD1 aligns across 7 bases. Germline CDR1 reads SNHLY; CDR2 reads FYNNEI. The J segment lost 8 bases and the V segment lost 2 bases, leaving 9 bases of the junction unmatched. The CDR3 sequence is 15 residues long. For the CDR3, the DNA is TGTGCCAGCAGTGAATGGTCAGGGGACAGTAAGCCCCAGCATTTT. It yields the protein CASSEWSGDSKPQHF. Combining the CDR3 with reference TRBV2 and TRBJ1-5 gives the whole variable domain EPEVTQTPSHQVTQMGQEVILRCVPISNHLYFYWYRQILGQKVEFLVSFYNNEISEKSEIFDDQFSVERPDGSNFTLKIRSTKLEDSAMYFCASSEWSGDSKPQHFGDGTRLSIL.

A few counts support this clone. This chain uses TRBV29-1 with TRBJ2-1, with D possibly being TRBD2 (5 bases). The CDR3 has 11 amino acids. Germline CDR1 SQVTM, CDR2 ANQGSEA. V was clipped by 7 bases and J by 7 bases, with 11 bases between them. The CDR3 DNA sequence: TGCAGCGCCCGGGATGTGAATGAGCAGTTCTTC. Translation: CSARDVNEQFF.

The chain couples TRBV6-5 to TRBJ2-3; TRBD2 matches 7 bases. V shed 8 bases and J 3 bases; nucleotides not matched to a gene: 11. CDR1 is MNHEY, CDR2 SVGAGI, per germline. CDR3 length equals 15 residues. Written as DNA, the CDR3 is TGTGCCAGCGACGCCGCTTGGCGGGGGACAGATACGCAGTATTTT. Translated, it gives CASDAAWRGTDTQYF.

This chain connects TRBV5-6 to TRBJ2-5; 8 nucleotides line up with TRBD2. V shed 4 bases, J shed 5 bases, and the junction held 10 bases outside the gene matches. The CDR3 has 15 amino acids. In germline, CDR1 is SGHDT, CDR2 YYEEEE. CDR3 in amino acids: CASSQREMGGETQYF. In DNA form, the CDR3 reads TGTGCCAGCAGCCAGCGGGAGATGGGAGGGGAGACCCAGTACTTC.

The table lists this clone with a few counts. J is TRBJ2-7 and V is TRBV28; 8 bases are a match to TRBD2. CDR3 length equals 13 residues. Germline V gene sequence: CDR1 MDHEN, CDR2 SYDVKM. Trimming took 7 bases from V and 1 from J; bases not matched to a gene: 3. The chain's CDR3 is CASKAGGSYEQYF. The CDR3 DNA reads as TGTGCCAGCAAGGCGGGAGGTTCCTACGAGCAGTACTTC.

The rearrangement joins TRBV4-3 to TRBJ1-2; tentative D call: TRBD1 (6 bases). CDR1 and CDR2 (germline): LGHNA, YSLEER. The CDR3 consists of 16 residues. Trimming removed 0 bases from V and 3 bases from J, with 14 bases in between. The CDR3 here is CASSQEARGVDYGYTF. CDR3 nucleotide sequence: TGCGCCAGCAGCCAAGAGGCCAGGGGCGTTGACTATGGCTACACCTTC.